The 10 T cell receptor beta chains in this list originate from one sample, sequenced in a study of graft-versus-host responses after intestinal transplantation. Libraries were prepared by immunoSEQ multiplex PCR; TCRdb keeps only in-frame clonotypes and omits some of them. Of roughly 36,000 clones listed, about 85% were seen once; the top ten hold approximately 18%. Graft specimens yielded both intraepithelial and lamina propria lymphocytes. Material: ileum tissue, obtained 200 to 210 days after intestinal transplant. These receptors all stem from a human patient who received an intestinal transplant, so some T cells may come from the graft donor.

About this clone: This sample also contains other DNA sequences that code for the same CDR3. The chain has TRBV28 and TRBJ2-7; D unclear. The germline CDR1 and CDR2 sequences are MDHEN and SYDVKM. V gave up 2 bases and J gave up 4 bases, with 3 bases separating them. CDR3 size: 11 residues. The CDR3 is CASSLRYEQYF. DNA for the CDR3: TGTGCCAGCAGTTTACGTTACGAGCAGTACTTC.

The chain has TRBV15 and TRBJ2-7; 10 bases fit TRBD1. Trimming took 3 bases from V and 4 from J; bases not matched to a gene: 3. The CDR3 is 14 residues long. The germline V gene encodes CDR1 LNHNV and CDR2 YYDKDF (reference sequence). The CDR3 DNA is TGTGCCACCAGCAGGACAGGGGGCGGATACGAGCAGTACTTC. It specifies CATSRTGGGYEQYF.

DNA for the CDR3: TGTGCCAGCAGTTCCATACAGTACAATTCACCCCTCCACTTT. This codes for CASSSIQYNSPLHF. The chain joins TRBV6-5 to TRBJ1-6, with unresolved D. The CDR3 consists of 14 residues. From germline, CDR1 is MNHEY and CDR2 SVGAGI. V lost 4 bases and J 7 bases, leaving 11 bases between the germline ends.

The chain combines TRBV28 with TRBJ2-2; 9 nucleotides agree with TRBD1. Per germline, CDR1 MDHEN and CDR2 SYDVKM. This CDR3 spans 16 amino acids. V lost 2 bases, J lost 4 bases, and 5 bases stayed unmatched. In DNA form, the CDR3 reads TGTGCCAGCAGTTTAGAAACAGGGGGCGGCACCGGGGAGCTGTTTTTT. It yields the protein CASSLETGGGTGELFF.

This chain connects TRBV28 to TRBJ2-4, with D perhaps matching TRBD1 (6 bases). V lost 5 bases and J lost 9, with 20 bases in between. Germline V gene data show CDR1 as MDHEN and CDR2 as SYDVKM. The CDR3 totals 15 residues. CDR3 loop: CASSVDSGGGVIQYF. As DNA, the CDR3 is TGTGCCAGCAGTGTGGACAGTGGGGGTGGGGTCATTCAGTACTTC.

The V and J genes are TRBV11-2 and TRBJ1-4, with a tentative D call TRBD1 (5 bases). The V end lost 4 bases, the J end lost 8 bases, and 11 bases lay between the germline ends. This CDR3 contains 13 residues. Germline V CDR1 and CDR2: SGHAT, FQNNGV. CDR3 coding DNA: TGTGCCAGCAGCTCCGGACCAGGGGAAAAACTGTTTTTT. Translated, it gives CASSSGPGEKLFF.

This chain uses TRBV7-9 with TRBJ2-3; TRBD1 matches 9 bases. Germline V gene sequence: CDR1 SEHNR, CDR2 FQNEAQ (reference sequence). V lost 5 bases and J lost 5; bases outside the gene matches: 8. The CDR3 covers 15 residues. CDR3 DNA sequence: TGTGCCAGCAGCATTACAGGGGGCGCGGGAGATACGCAGTATTTT. Translation: CASSITGGAGDTQYF.

The chain uses TRBV7-9 and TRBJ1-2; D is uncertain. Trimming removed 1 base at V and 4 bases at J, with 7 bases between. The CDR3 runs to 13 residues. The germline V gene encodes CDR1 SEHNR and CDR2 FQNEAQ (reference sequence). This CDR3 reads CASSLGAAYGYTF. DNA for the CDR3: TGTGCCAGCAGCTTAGGGGCAGCCTATGGCTACACCTTC.

V is TRBV2 and J is TRBJ1-3, with a weak D call TRBD1 (6 bases). This CDR3 has 14 residues. With 8 bases removed from V and 0 bases from J, the gap between germline ends came to 11 bases. CDR1 and CDR2 from the germline V gene are SNHLY and FYNNEI. CDR3 residues: CASVLGASGNTIYF. DNA for the CDR3: TGTGCCAGCGTCCTGGGGGCCTCTGGAAACACCATATATTTT.

The chain carries TRBV7-6 and TRBJ2-7, with D uncertain. The length of the CDR3 is 14 residues. Germline-derived CDR1 and CDR2 are SGHVS and FNYEAQ. Trimming took 2 bases from V and 3 from J, leaving 11 bases between them. This CDR3 reads CASSLSGVGYEQYF. The DNA of the CDR3 is TGTGCCAGCAGCTTATCAGGCGTGGGCTACGAGCAGTACTTC.